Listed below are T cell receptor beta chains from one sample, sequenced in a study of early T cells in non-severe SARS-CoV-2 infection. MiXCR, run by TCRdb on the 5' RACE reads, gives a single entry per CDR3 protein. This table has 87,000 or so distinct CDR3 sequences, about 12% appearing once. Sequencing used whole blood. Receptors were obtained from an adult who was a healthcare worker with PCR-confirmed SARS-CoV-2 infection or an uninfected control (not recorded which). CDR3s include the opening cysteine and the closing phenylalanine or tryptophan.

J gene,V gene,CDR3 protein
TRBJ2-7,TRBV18,CASTSTGAYEQYF
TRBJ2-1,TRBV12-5,CASGLLPSGRVNNEQFF
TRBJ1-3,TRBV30,CAWSVWSGNTIYF
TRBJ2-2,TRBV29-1,CSVGTGELFF
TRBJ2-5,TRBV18,CASPPRYEFSRETQYF
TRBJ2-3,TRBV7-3,CAGSRRDRASGTDTQYF
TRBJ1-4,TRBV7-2,CASSLSGQNEKLFF
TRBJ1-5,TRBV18,CASSPRAYSNQPQHF
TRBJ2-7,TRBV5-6,CASSRRGQTYEQYF
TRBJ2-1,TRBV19,CASSIRGSGRGDEQFF
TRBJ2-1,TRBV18,CASSHPTPSGEQFF
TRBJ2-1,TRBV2,CASSGDRGSNEQFF
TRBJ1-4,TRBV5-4,CASSLGTDEKLFF
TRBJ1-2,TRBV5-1,CASSTGLNYGYTF
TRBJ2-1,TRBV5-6,CASSQGQVVSYNEQFF
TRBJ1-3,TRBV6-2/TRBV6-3,CASSSPDTGSGNTIYF
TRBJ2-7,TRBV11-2,CASSPPGQPYEQYF
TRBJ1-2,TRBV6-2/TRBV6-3,CASSSGTGARCTF
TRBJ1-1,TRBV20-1,CSASPLNTEAFF
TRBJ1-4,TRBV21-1,CASPKAWEGTNEKLFF
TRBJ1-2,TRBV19,CASSIGPLGQTYGYTF
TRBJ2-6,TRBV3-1,CASSQGPRDIYSGANVLTF
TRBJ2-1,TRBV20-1,CSTRGLYNEQFF
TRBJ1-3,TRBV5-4,CASSLDNSGNTIYF
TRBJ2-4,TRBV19,CASSANIAKNIQYF
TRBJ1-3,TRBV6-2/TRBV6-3,CASSYGPSGNTIYF
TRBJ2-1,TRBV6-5,CASRQSGVSYNEQFF
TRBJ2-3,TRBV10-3,CAISPGSNTDTQYF
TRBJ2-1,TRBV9,CASSGNLAGEVNEQFF
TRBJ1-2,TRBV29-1,CSVAAGDYGYTF
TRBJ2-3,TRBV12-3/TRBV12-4,CASSPDRGTQYF
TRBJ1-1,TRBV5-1,CASSLDGTLKAFF
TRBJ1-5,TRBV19,CASYWTAGNQPQHF
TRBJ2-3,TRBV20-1,CSARDRGRTDTQYF
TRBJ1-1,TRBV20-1,CSARDLRDHGTEAFF
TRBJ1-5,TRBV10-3,CAISEGQGEQPQHF
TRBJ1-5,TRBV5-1,CASSPGISAGPQHF
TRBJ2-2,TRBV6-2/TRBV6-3,CATTPGQGMAGELFF
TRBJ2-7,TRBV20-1,CSARTQGREQYF
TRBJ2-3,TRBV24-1,CATSDLVSPGLAGVRTDTQYF
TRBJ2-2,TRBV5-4,CASSDRDTGELFF
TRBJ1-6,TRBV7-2,CASSRRASNSPLHF
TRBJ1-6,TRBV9,CASSVVVDSPLHF
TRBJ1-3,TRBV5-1,CASSLLGSGNTIYF
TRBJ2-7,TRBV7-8,CASSFGGEDYEQYF